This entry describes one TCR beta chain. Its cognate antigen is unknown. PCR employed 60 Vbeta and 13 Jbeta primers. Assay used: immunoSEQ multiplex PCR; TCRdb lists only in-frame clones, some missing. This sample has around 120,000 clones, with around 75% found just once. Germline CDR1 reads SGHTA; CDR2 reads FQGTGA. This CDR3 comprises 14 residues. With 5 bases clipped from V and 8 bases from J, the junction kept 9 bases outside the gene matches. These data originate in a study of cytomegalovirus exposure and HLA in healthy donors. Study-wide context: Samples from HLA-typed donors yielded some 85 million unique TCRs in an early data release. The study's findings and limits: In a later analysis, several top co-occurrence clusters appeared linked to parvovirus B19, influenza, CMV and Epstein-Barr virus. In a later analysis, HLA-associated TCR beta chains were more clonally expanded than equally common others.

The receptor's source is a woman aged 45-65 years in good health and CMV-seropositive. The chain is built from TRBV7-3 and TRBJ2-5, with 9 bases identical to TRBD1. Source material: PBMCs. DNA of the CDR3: TGTGCCAGCAGCCCCTCCGGGACAGGGATCACCCAGTACTTC. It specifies CASSPSGTGITQYF.